This TCR beta chain was recovered during a study of lymphopenia after photon versus proton radiotherapy. Repertoires were generated with immunoSEQ multiplex PCR, while TCRdb's copy carries only in-frame clones and drops some. Altogether approximately 66,000 clones are present, approximately 84% being singletons, with the ten largest covering roughly 2.3%. With respect to this clone: Distinct nucleotide sequences in the sample also encode this CDR3.

CDR1 MGHRA and CDR2 YSYEKL come from the germline V gene. The CDR3 extends over 14 amino acids. The germline V and J ends were trimmed by 1 base and 0 bases, with 4 bases remaining between them. The TCR was taken from a middle-aged man with gastric cancer. This chain uses TRBV4-1 with TRBJ2-1; D is undetermined. The sample here was peripheral blood, taken from a patient treated with photon-based radiotherapy. The CDR3 loop reads CASSQGSSYNEQFF. The CDR3 bases are TGCGCCAGCAGCCAAGGTAGCTCCTACAATGAGCAGTTCTTC.